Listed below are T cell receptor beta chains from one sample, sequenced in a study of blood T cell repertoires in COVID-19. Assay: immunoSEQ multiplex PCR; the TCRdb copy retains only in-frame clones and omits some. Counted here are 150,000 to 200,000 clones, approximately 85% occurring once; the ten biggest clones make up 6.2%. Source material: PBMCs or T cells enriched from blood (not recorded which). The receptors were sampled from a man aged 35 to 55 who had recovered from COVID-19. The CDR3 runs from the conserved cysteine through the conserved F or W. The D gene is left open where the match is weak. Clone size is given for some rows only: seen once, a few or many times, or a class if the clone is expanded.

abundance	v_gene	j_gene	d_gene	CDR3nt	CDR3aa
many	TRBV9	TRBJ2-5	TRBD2	TGTGCCAGCAGCGACAGCCCGGGACTAGCGGGAGTGGAGACCCAGTACTTC	CASSDSPGLAGVETQYF
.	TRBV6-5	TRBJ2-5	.	TGTGCCAGCACTCCCCGGCGGGGCCAAGAGACCCAGTACTTC	CASTPRRGQETQYF
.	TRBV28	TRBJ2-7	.	TGTGCCAGCAGTCCCCCCCGCGCAATTAACTCCTACGAGCAGTACTTC	CASSPPRAINSYEQYF
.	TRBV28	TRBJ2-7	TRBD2	TGTGCCAGCAGTTTACCAACTAGCGGGAGGGCCTGGTCCTACGAGCAGTACTTC	CASSLPTSGRAWSYEQYF
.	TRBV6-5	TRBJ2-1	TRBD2	TGTGCCAGCAGTTACTCGCGGACTAGCGGGGACAATGAGCAGTTCTTC	CASSYSRTSGDNEQFF
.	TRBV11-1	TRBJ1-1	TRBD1	TGTGCCAGCAGCCACCTGGACAGGGCCGGCGCTTTCTTT	CASSHLDRAGAFF
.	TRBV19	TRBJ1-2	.	TGTGCCAGTAGTATAGAGGGGCAGGGTCACTATGGCTACACCTTC	CASSIEGQGHYGYTF
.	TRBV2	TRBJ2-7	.	TGTGCCAGCAGTGAAGATTCCGACGAGCAGTACTTC	CASSEDSDEQYF
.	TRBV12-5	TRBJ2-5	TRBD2	TGTGCTAGTGGTACAGGACTAGCGGGAGGGTCAGAGACCCAGTACTTC	CASGTGLAGGSETQYF
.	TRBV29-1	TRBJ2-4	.	TGCAGCGTTGAAGCAGGGGACGTTCAGTACTTC	CSVEAGDVQYF
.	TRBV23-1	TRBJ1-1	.	TGCGCCAGCAGTCAATCGGCCCGGGGGGCGATGAACACTGAAGCTTTCTTT	CASSQSARGAMNTEAFF
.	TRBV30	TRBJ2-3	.	TGTGCCTGGACCGCGGAGTCCAGGGCAAGTGATACGCAGTATTTT	CAWTAESRASDTQYF
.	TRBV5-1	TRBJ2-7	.	TGCGCCAGCAGCCTCGGGGAGACACGTGGGCAGTACTTC	CASSLGETRGQYF
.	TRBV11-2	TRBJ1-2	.	TGTGCCAGCAGCTTACAGGGGAACGGCTACACCTTC	CASSLQGNGYTF
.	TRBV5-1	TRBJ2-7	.	TGCGCCAGCAGCTTGGCTCCGGTGGGCCCCTACGAGCAGTACTTC	CASSLAPVGPYEQYF
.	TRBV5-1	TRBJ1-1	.	TGCGCCAGCAGCTTGGACCAGGGCAACACTGAAGCTTTCTTT	CASSLDQGNTEAFF
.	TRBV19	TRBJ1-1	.	TGTGCCAGTAGTATAGATCTTGGGGCGACGAACACTGAAGCTTTCTTT	CASSIDLGATNTEAFF
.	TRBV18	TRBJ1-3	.	TGTGCCAGCTCACCACCGAGAAGTTTCTCTGGAAACACCATATATTTT	CASSPPRSFSGNTIYF
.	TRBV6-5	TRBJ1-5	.	TGTGCCAGCAGTTTCGACAGGAATCAGCCCCAGCATTTT	CASSFDRNQPQHF
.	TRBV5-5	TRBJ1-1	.	TGTGCCAGCAGCTTGACAGGAGTGAACACTGAAGCTTTCTTT	CASSLTGVNTEAFF
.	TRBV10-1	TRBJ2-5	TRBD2	TGCGCCAGCTCGGCGGGGGGACCTCAAGAGACCCAGTACTTC	CASSAGGPQETQYF
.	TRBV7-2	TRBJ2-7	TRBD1	TGTGCCAGCAGCTCGATCCCGGGACAGGGCCAGTACTTC	CASSSIPGQGQYF
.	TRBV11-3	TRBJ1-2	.	TGTGCCAGCAGCCCACGGGGAGATGGCTACACCTTC	CASSPRGDGYTF
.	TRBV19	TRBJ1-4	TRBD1	TGTGCCAGTAGTCCGAGGACAGGGTATAATGAAAAACTGTTTTTT	CASSPRTGYNEKLFF
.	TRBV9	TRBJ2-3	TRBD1	TGTGCCAGCAGCGGCCAGGGGGCGCATGGACAAGATACGCAGTATTTT	CASSGQGAHGQDTQYF
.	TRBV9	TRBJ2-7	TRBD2	TGTGCCAGCAGCCCCGGGGAGGGCCCCTACGAGCAGTACTTC	CASSPGEGPYEQYF
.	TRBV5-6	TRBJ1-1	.	TGTGCCAGCAGCTGGGGGACATATAACACTGAAGCTTTCTTT	CASSWGTYNTEAFF
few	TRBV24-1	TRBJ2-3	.	TGTGCCACCAGTGACCCGACTCCCGACGCAGATACGCAGTATTTT	CATSDPTPDADTQYF
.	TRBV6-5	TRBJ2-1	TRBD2	TGTGCCAGCCGAGGACTAGCGGGTAATGAGCAGTTCTTC	CASRGLAGNEQFF
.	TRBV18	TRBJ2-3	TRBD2	TGTGCCAGCTCACCATCACCTAGCGGAAGCACAGATACGCAGTATTTT	CASSPSPSGSTDTQYF
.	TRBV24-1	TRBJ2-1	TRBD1	TGTGCCACCACCTCTACAGGGGGCTGGTACAATGAGCAGTTCTTC	CATTSTGGWYNEQFF
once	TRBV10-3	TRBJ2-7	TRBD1	TGTGCCATCAGTGAGTCTAAACAGGGGGACAGCTACGAGCAGTACTTC	CAISESKQGDSYEQYF
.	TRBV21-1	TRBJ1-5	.	TGTGCCAGCAGCCCCACGGCGGCAAATCAGCCCCAGCATTTT	CASSPTAANQPQHF
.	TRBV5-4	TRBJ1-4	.	TGTGCCAGCAGCTCCCAGCCGACAGGACGTAATGAAAAACTGTTTTTT	CASSSQPTGRNEKLFF
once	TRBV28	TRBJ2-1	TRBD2	TGTGCCAGCAGTTTATCCGGGCTAGCGGGAAGCCGCAATGAGCAGTTCTTC	CASSLSGLAGSRNEQFF
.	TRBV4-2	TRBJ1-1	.	TGTGCCAGCAGCCACGCAGGGCGCGAAGCTTTCTTT	CASSHAGREAFF
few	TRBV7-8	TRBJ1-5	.	TGTGCCAGCAGCTTAGCGAATAGTGCAGGGCAGCCCCAGCATTTT	CASSLANSAGQPQHF
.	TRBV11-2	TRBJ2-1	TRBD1	TGTGCCAGCAGCTTTTTAGTGGGACAGAGCTCCTACAATGAGCAGTTCTTC	CASSFLVGQSSYNEQFF
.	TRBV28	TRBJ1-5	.	TGTGCCAGCAGTTTGACCTCTCGAAGGGACACCTTTGCGCTTCAGCCCCAGCATTTT	CASSLTSRRDTFALQPQHF
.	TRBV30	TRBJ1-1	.	TGTGCCTGGACCCGGGAGGACACTGAAGCTTTCTTT	CAWTREDTEAFF